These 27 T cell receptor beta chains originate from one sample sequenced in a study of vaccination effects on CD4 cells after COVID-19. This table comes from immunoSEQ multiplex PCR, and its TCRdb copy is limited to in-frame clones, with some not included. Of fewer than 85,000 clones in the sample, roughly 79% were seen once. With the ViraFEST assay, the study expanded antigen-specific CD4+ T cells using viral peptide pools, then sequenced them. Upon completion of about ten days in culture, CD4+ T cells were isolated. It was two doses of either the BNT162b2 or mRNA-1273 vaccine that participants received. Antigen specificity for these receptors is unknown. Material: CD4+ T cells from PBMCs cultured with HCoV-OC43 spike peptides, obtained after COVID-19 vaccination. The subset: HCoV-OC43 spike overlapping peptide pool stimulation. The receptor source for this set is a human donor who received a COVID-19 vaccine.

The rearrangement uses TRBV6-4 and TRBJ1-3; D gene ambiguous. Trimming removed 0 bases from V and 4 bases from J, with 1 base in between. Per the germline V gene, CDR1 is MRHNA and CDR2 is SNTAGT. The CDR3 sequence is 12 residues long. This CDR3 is CASSDSGNTIYF. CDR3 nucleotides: TGTGCCAGCAGTGACTCGGGAAACACCATATATTTT.

The DNA for the CDR3 is TGTGCCAGCAGCCAGATATCTCGGGGACCAAACACCGGGGAGCTGTTTTTT. This codes for CASSQISRGPNTGELFF. The rearrangement joins TRBV3-1 (or the pseudogene TRBV3-2) to TRBJ2-2; D is perhaps TRBD1 or TRBD2 (5 bases each). Germline V lookup: CDR1 LGHDT, CDR2 YNNKEL (reference sequence). V lost 3 bases, J lost 2 bases, and 16 bases lay in between. The CDR3 runs 17 residues.

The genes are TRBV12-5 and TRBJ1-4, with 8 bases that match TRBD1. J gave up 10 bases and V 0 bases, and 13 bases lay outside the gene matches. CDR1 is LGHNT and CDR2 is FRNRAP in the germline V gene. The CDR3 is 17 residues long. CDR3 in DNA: TGTGCTAGTGGTTTGGTACCGACAGGGGCGTCCGGCGGAAAACTGTTTTTT. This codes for CASGLVPTGASGGKLFF.

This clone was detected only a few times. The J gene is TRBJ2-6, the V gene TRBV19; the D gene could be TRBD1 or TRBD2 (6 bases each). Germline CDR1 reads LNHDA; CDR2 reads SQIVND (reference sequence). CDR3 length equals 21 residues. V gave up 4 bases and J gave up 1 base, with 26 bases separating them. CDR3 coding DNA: TGTGCCAGTAGTAGGTTTCGGACAGCCGGGGGAGAGACGTCTGGGGCCAACGTCCTGACTTTC. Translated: CASSRFRTAGGETSGANVLTF.

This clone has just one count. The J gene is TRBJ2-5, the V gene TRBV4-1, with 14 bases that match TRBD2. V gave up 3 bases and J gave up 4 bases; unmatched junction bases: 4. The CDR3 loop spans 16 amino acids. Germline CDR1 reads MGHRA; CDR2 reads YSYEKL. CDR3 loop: CASSQRTSGGIETQYF. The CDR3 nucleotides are TGCGCCAGCAGCCAGAGGACTAGCGGGGGGATAGAGACCCAGTACTTC.

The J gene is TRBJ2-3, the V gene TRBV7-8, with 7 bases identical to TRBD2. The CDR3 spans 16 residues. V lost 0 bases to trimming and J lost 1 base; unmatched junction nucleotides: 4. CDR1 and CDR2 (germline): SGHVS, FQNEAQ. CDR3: CASSLAPAGRTDTQYF. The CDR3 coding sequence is TGTGCCAGCAGCTTAGCTCCAGCGGGGCGCACAGATACGCAGTATTTT.

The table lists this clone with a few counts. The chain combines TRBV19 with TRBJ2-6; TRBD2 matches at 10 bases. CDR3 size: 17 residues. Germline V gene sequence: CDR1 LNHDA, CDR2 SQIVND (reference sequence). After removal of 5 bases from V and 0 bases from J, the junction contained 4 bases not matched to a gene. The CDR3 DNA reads TGTGCCAGTAGTTCCTTAGCGGGGGGCTCTGGGGCCAACGTCCTGACTTTC. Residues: CASSSLAGGSGANVLTF.

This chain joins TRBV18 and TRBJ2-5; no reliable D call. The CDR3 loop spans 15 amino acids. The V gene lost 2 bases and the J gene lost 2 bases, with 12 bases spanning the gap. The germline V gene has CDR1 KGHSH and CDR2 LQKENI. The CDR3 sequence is CASSPGVNGQETQYF. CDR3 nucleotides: TGTGCCAGCTCACCAGGGGTGAATGGACAAGAGACCCAGTACTTC.

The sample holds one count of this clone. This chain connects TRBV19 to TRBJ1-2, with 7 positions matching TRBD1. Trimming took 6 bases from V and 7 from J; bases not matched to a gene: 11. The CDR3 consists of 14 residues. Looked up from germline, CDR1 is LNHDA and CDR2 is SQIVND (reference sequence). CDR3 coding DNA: TGTGCCAGTAGCGACCCGGGACAGAAGTCTGGCTACACCTTC. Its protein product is CASSDPGQKSGYTF.

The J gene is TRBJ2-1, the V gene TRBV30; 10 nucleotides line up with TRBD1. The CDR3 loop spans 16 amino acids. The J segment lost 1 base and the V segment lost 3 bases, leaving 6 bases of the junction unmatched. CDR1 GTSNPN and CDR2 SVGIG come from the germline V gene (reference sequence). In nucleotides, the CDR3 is TGTGCCTGGAGACCGAGGGACAGGGGTTCCTACAATGAGCAGTTCTTC. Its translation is CAWRPRDRGSYNEQFF.

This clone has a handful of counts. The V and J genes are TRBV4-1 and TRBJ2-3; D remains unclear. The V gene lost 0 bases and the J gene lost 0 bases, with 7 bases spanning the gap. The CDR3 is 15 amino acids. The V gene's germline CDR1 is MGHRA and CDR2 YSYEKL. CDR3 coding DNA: TGCGCCAGCAGCCAAGATGGAACTAGCACAGATACGCAGTATTTT. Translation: CASSQDGTSTDTQYF.

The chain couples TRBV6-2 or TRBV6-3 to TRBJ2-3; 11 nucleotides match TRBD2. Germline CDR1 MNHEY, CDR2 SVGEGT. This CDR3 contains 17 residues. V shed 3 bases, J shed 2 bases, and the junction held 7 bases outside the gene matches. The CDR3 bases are TGTGCCAGCAGTTATTGGGCTAGCGGGGGGTTCACAGATACGCAGTATTTT. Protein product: CASSYWASGGFTDTQYF.

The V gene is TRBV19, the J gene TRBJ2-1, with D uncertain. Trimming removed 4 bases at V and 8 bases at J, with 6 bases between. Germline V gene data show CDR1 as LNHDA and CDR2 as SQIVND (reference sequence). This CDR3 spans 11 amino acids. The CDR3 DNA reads TGTGCCAGTAGTACATTAGATGAGCAGTTCTTC. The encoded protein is CASSTLDEQFF.

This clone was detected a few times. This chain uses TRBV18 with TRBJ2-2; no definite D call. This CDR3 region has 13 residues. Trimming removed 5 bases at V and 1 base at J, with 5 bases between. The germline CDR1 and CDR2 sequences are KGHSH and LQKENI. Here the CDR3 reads CASSTMNTGELFF. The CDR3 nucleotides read TGTGCCAGCTCAACCATGAACACCGGGGAGCTGTTTTTT.

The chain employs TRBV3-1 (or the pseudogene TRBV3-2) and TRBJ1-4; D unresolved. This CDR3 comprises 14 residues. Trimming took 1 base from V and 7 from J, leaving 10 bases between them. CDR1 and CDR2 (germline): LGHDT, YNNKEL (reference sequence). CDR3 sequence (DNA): TGTGCCAGCAGCCAAGGTGGAAGCGCTGAAAAACTGTTTTTT. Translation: CASSQGGSAEKLFF.

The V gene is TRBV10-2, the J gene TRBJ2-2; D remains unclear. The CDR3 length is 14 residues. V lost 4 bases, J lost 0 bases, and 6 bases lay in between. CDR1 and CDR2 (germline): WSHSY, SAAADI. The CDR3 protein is CASSVSSNTGELFF. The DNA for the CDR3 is TGCGCCAGCAGTGTTAGCTCGAACACCGGGGAGCTGTTTTTT.

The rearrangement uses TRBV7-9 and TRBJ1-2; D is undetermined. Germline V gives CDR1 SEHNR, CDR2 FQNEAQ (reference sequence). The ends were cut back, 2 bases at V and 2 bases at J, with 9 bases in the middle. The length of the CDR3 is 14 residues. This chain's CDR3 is CASSLMAGNYGYTF. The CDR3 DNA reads TGTGCCAGCAGCTTAATGGCCGGGAACTATGGCTACACCTTC.

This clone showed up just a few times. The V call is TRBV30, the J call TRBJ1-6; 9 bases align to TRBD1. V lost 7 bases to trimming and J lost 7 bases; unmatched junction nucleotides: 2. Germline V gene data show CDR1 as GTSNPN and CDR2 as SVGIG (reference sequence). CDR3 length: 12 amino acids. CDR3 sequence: CASGQGNSPLHF. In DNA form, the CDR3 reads TGTGCCTCGGGACAGGGAAATTCACCCCTCCACTTT.

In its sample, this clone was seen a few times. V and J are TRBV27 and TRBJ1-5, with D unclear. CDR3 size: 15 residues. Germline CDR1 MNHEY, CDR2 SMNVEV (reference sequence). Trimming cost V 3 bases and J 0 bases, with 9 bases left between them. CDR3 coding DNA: TGTGCCAGCAGTTTCCGGGAGAATAGCAATCAGCCCCAGCATTTT. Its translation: CASSFRENSNQPQHF.

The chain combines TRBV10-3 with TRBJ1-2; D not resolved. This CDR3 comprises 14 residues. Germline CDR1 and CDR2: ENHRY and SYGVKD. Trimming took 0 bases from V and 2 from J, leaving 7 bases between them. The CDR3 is CAISESPENYGYTF. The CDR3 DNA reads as TGTGCCATCAGTGAGTCTCCGGAAAACTATGGCTACACCTTC.

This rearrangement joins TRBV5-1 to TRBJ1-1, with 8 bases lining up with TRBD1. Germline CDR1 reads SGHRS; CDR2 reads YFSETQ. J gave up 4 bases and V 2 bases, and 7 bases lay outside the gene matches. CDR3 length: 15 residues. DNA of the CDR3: TGCGCCAGCAGCTTTGCTGGGACAGGTGGCACTGAAGCTTTCTTT. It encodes CASSFAGTGGTEAFF.

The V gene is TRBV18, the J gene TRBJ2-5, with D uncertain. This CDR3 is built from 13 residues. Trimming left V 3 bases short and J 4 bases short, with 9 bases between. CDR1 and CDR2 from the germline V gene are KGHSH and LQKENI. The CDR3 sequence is CASSPPSRETQYF. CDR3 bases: TGTGCCAGCTCACCTCCGAGTAGAGAGACCCAGTACTTC.

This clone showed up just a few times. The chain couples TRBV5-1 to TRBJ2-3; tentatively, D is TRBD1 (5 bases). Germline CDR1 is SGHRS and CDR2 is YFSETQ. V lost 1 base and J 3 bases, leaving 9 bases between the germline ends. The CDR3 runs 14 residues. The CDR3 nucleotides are TGCGCCAGCAGCTTGATGACAGAAACAGATACGCAGTATTTT. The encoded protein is CASSLMTETDTQYF.

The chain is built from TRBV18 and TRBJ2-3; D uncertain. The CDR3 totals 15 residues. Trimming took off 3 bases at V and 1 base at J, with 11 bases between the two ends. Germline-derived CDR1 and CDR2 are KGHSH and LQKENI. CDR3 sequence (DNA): TGTGCCAGCTCACCGACCCTGACGGGCACAGATACGCAGTATTTT. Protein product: CASSPTLTGTDTQYF.

The CDR3 sequence: CASSQAGSTGKQYV. CDR3 in DNA: TGTGCCAGCAGCCAAGCAGGGTCGACGGGTAAGCAGTACGTC. The chain uses TRBV14 and TRBJ2-7; a weak D match, TRBD1 (5 bases). Trimming shortened V by 1 base and J by 8 bases, and 15 bases separated the two germline ends. Germline values: CDR1 SGHDN, CDR2 FVKESK. CDR3 length: 14 residues.

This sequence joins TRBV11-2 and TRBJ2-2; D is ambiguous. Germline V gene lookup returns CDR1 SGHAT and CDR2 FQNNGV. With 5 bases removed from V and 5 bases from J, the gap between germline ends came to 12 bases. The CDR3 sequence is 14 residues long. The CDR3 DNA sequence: TGTGCCAGCAGCCTCTCGACCCTTACCGGGGAGCTGTTTTTT. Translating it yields CASSLSTLTGELFF. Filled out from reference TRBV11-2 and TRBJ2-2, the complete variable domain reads EAGVAQSPRYKIIEKRQSVAFWCNPISGHATLYWYQQILGQGPKLLIQFQNNGVVDDSQLPKDRFSAERLKGVDSTLKIQPAKLEDSAVYLCASSLSTLTGELFFGEGSRLTVL.

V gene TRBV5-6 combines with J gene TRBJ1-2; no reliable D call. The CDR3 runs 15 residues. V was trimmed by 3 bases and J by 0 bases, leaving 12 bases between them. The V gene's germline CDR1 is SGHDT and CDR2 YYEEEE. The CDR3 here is CASSSGLLANYGYTF. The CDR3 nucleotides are TGTGCCAGCAGCTCCGGACTTTTAGCTAACTATGGCTACACCTTC.